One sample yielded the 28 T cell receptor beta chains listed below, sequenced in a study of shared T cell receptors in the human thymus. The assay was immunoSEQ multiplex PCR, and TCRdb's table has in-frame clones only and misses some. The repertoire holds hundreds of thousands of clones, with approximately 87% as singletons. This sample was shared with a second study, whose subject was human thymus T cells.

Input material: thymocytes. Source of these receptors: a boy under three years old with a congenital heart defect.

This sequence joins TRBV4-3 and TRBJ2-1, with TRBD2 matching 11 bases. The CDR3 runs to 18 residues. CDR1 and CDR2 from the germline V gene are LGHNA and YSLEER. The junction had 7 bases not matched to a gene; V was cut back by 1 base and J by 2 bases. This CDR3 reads CASSQARTSGFPYNEQFF. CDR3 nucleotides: TGCGCCAGCAGCCAAGCCCGGACTAGCGGGTTTCCCTACAATGAGCAGTTCTTC.

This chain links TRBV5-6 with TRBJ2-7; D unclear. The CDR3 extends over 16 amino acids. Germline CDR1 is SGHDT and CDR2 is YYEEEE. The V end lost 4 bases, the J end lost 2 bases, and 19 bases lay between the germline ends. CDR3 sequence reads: CASSHSFKTLPYEQYF. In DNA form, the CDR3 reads TGTGCCAGCAGCCACTCATTTAAGACTCTTCCCTACGAGCAGTACTTC. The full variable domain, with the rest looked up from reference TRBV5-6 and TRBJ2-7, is DAGVTQSPTHLIKTRGQQVTLRCSPKSGHDTVSWYQQALGQGPQFIFQYYEEEERQRGNFPDRFSGHQFPNYSSELNVNALLLGDSALYLCASSHSFKTLPYEQYFGPGTRLTVT.

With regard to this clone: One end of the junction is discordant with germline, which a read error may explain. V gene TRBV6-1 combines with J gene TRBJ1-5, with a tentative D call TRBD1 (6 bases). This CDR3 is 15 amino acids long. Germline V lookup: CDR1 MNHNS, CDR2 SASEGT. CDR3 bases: TGTGCCATCAGTGAACGGGGGGCCTGGAATCAGCCCCAGCATTTT. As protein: CAISERGAWNQPQHF.

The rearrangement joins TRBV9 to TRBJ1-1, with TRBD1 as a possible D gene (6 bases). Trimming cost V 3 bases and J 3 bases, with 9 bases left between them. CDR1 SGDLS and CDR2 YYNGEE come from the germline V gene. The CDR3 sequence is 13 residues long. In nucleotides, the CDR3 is TGTGCCAGCAGCGCAACAGGGCACACTGAAGCTTTCTTT. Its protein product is CASSATGHTEAFF.

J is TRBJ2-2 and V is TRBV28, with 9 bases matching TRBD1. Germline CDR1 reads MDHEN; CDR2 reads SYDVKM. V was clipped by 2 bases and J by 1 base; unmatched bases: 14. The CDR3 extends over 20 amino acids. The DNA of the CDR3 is TGTGCCAGCAGTTTAGGCCCCCGGGACAGGGTAAAGTGGAACACCGGGGAGCTGTTTTTT. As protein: CASSLGPRDRVKWNTGELFF.

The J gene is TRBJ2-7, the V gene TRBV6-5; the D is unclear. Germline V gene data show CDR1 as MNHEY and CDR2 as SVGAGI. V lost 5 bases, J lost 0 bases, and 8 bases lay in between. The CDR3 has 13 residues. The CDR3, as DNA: TGTGCCAGCAGTGGCGGAAGCTCCTACGAGCAGTACTTC. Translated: CASSGGSSYEQYF.

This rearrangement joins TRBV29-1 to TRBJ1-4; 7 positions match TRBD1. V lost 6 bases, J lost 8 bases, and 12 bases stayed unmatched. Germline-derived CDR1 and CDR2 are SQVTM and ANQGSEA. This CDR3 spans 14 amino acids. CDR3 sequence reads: CSVQNEGAHEKLFF. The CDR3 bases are TGCAGCGTCCAAAACGAGGGGGCGCACGAAAAACTGTTTTTT.

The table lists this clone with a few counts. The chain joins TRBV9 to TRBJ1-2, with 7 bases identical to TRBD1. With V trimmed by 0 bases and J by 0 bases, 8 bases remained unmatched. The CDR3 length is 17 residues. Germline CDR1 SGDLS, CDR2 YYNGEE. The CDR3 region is CASSVEETGTANYGYTF. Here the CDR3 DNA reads TGTGCCAGCAGCGTAGAGGAGACTGGGACAGCTAACTATGGCTACACCTTC.

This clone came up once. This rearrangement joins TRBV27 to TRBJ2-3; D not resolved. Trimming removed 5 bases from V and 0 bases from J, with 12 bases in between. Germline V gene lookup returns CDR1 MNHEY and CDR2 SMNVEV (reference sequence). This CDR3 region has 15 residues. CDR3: CASSLAVTSTDTQYF. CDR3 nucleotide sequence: TGTGCCAGCAGTCTGGCGGTAACTAGCACAGATACGCAGTATTTT.

CDR3 nucleotides: TGTGCCAGCACCCGACAGGGAGCAGGAAACACCATATATTTT. Translation gives CASTRQGAGNTIYF. The chain joins TRBV28 to TRBJ1-3; the match to TRBD1 covers 7 bases. Germline values: CDR1 MDHEN, CDR2 SYDVKM. CDR3 length: 14 amino acids. V dropped 7 bases and J dropped 4; count of bases not matched to a gene: 7.

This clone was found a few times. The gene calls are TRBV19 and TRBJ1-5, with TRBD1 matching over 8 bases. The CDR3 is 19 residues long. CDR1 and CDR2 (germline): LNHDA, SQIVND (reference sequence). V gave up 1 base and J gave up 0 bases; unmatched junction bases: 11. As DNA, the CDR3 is TGTGCCAGTAGTATAGGGACAGGGAGGGAGAAATATAGCAATCAGCCCCAGCATTTT. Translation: CASSIGTGREKYSNQPQHF.

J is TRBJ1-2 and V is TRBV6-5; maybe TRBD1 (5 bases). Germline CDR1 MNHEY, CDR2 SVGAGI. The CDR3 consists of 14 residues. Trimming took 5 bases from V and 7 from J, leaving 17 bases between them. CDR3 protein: CASSPHGGVCGYTF. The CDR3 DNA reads TGTGCCAGCAGTCCTCATGGGGGGGTCTGTGGCTACACCTTC.

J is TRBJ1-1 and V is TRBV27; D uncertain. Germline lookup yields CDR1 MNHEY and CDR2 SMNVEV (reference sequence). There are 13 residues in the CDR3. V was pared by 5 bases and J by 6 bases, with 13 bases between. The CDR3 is CASSGSGLPEAFF. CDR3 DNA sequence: TGTGCCAGCAGTGGCTCAGGTCTTCCTGAAGCTTTCTTT.

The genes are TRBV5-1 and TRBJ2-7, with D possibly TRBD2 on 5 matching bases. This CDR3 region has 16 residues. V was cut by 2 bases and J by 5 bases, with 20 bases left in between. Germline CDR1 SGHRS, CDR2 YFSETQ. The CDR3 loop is CASSLSRGSIPHEQYF. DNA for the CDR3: TGCGCCAGCAGCTTATCTAGAGGGTCCATACCTCACGAGCAGTACTTC.

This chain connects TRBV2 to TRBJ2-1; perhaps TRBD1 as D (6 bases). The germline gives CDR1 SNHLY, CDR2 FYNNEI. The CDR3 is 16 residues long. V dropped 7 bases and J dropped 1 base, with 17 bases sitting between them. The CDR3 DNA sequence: TGTGCCAGCATGAGGGGGACCCCTTGGTCCTACAATGAGCAGTTCTTC. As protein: CASMRGTPWSYNEQFF.

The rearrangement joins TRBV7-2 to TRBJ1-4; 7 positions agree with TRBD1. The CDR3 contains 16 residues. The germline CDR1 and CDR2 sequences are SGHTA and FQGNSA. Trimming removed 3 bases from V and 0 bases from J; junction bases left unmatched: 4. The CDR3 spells CASSLGTAPTNEKLFF. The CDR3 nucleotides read TGTGCCAGCAGCTTGGGGACAGCCCCAACTAATGAAAAACTGTTTTTT.

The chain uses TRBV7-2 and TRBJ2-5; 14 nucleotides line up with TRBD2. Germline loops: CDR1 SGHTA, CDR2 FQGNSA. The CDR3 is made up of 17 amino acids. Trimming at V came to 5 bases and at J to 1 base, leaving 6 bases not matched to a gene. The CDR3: CASSATSGGAPQETQYF. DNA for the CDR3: TGTGCCAGCAGCGCGACTAGCGGGGGGGCCCCCCAAGAGACCCAGTACTTC.

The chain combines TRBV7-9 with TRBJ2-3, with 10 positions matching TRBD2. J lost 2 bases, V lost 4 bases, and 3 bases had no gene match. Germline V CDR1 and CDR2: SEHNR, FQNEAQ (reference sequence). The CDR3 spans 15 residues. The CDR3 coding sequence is TGTGCCAGCAGCTGGACTAGCGGAAACACAGATACGCAGTATTTT. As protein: CASSWTSGNTDTQYF.

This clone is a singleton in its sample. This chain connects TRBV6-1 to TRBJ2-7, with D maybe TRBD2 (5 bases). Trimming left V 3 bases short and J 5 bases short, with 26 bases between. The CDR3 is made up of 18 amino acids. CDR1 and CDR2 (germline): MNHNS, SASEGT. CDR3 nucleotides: TGTGCCAGCAGTGACGGGGAATTTCGCGGAGGCCTTGAGAACGAGCAGTACTTC. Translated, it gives CASSDGEFRGGLENEQYF.

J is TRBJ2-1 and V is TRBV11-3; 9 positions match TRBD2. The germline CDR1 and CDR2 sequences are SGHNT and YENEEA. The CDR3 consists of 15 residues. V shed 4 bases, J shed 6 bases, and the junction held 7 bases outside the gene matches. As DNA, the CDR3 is TGTGCCAGCAGCTCAGCGGGGGGTACCTTCAATGAGCAGTTCTTC. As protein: CASSSAGGTFNEQFF.

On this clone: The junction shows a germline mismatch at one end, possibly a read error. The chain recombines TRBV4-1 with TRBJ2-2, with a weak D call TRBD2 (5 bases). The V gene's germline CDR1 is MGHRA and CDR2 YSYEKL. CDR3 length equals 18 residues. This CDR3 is CASSQDPGIVPFASRGSF. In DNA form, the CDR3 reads TGCGCCAGCAGCCAAGATCCGGGAATTGTTCCATTCGCCAGTAGAGGTTCTTTT.

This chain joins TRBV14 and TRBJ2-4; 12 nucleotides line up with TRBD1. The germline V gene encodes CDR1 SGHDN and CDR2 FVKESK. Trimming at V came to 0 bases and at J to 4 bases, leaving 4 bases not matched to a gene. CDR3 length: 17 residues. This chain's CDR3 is CASSQDRDRGRKNIQYF. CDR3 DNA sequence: TGTGCCAGCAGCCAAGACCGGGACAGGGGGCGTAAAAACATTCAGTACTTC.

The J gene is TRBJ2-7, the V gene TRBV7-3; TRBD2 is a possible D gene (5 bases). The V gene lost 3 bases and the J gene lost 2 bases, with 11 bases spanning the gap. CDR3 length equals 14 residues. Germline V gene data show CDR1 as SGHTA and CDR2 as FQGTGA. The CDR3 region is CASSLGVGAYEQYF. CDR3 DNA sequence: TGTGCCAGCAGCTTGGGAGTGGGAGCCTACGAGCAGTACTTC.

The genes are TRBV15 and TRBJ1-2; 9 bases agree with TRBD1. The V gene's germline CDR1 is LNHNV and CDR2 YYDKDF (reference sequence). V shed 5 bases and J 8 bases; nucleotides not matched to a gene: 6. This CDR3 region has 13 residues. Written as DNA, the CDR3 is TGTGCCACCAGCCCACAGGGGGCGGAAGGCTACACCTTC. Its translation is CATSPQGAEGYTF.

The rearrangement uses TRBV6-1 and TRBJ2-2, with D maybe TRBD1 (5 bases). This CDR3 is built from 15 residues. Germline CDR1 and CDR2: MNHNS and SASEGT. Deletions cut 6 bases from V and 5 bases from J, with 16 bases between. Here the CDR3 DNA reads TGTGCCAGCAGACCATCTGGGGCCGGGACCGGGGAGCTGTTTTTT. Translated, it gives CASRPSGAGTGELFF.

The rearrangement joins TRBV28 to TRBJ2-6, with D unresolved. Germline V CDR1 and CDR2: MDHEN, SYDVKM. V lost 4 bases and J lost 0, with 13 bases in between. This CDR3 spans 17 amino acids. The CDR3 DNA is TGTGCCAGCAGTTGCCCGACAACTGTCTCTGGGGCCAACGTCCTGACTTTC. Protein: CASSCPTTVSGANVLTF.

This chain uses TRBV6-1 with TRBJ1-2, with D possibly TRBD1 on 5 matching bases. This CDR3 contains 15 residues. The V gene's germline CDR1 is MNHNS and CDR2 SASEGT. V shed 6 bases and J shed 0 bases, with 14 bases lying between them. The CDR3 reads CASRRGDSSNYGYTF. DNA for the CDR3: TGTGCCAGCAGACGGGGGGACTCTTCTAACTATGGCTACACCTTC.

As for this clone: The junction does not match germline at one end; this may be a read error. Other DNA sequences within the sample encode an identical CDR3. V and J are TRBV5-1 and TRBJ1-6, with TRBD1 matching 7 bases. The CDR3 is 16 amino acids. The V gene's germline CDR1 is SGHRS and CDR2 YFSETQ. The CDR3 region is CASSLAGTGDNSPLHF. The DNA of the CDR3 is TGCGCCAGCAGCTTGGCCGGAACAGGGGATAATTCCCCCCTCCACTTT.